This T cell receptor beta chain emerged from a study of T cell responses to AZD1222 COVID-19 vaccine. About the research overall: Second doses at about 4 or about 12 weeks were pooled.

Regarding this clone: Its antigen is still unknown.

Study observations and caveats: Spike-specific TCR breadth and depth both grew after two AZD1222 doses. Dominant CD4 TCR responses targeted spike regions 160-218 and 743-854. Females made up more of the donors, who were largely white British, and clonal diversity may have come out too low.

CDR1 and CDR2 (germline): MDHEN, SYDVKM. This CDR3 has 14 residues. V was shortened by 3 bases and J by 3 bases, with 12 bases between the two germline ends. Data came from immunoSEQ multiplex PCR; TCRdb stores just in-frame clones and leaves some out. This table holds a few hundred thousand clones, more than 80% found once. The chain carries TRBV28 and TRBJ2-7, with D perhaps matching TRBD1 (6 bases). The source was peripheral blood, collected on day 0 of AZD1222 vaccination. The receptor's source is an adult in good health. The CDR3 DNA sequence: TGTGCCAGCAGTTTCAAGGGGGAGTTCTACGAGCAGTACTTC. Translation: CASSFKGEFYEQYF.